The rows below give T cell receptor beta chains drawn from one sample of a study of blood T cell repertoires in COVID-19. The data were produced by immunoSEQ multiplex PCR, yet TCRdb's version contains in-frame clones alone and is incomplete. The sample holds over 200,000 clones, 85% to 90% seen once. The sequenced material came from PBMCs or T cells enriched from blood (not recorded which). These receptors all stem from a man in his thirties or forties who had been exposed to COVID-19. CDR3s include the opening cysteine and the closing phenylalanine or tryptophan. The order of the fields is CDR3 DNA, CDR3 protein, CDR3 length, clone size, J gene, V gene, D gene. D genes are given only for firm matches. Expanded clones get a size class; other rows say once, few or many, or leave the size out.

CDR3 DNA: TGCGCCAGCAGCTTCACCGCCGGGGTCCCCTACGAGCAGTACTTC
CDR3 protein: CASSFTAGVPYEQYF
CDR3 length: 15
clone size: .
J gene: TRBJ2-7
V gene: TRBV5-1
D gene: .

CDR3 DNA: TGTGCCAGCAGTCCAATGGGGGGTGTAGAGCAGTACTTC
CDR3 protein: CASSPMGGVEQYF
CDR3 length: 13
clone size: .
J gene: TRBJ2-7
V gene: TRBV27
D gene: .

CDR3 DNA: TGTGCCAGCAGCTTAGCGCCGGGACAGGGGTACAATGAGCAGTTCTTC
CDR3 protein: CASSLAPGQGYNEQFF
CDR3 length: 16
clone size: .
J gene: TRBJ2-1
V gene: TRBV7-7
D gene: TRBD1

CDR3 DNA: TGTGCCAGCAGTAGCGGGGGCCATCGAGGGGAGCAGTTCTTC
CDR3 protein: CASSSGGHRGEQFF
CDR3 length: 14
clone size: .
J gene: TRBJ2-1
V gene: TRBV6-4
D gene: TRBD2

CDR3 DNA: TGTGCCAGCAGCCATTACGACAGCGCGAACACCGGGGAGCTGTTTTTT
CDR3 protein: CASSHYDSANTGELFF
CDR3 length: 16
clone size: .
J gene: TRBJ2-2
V gene: TRBV11-2
D gene: .

CDR3 DNA: TGTGCCAGCAGTGACTCGAGTGAGAGCAATGAGCAGTTCTTC
CDR3 protein: CASSDSSESNEQFF
CDR3 length: 14
clone size: few
J gene: TRBJ2-1
V gene: TRBV6-4
D gene: .

CDR3 DNA: TGTGCCAGCAGCCCGAGCCAGGGTAGAAATTCACCCCTCCACTTT
CDR3 protein: CASSPSQGRNSPLHF
CDR3 length: 15
clone size: .
J gene: TRBJ1-6
V gene: TRBV11-1
D gene: .

CDR3 DNA: TGTGCCAGCAGCCCCCGACAGGGGGGCAACACTGAAGCTTTCTTT
CDR3 protein: CASSPRQGGNTEAFF
CDR3 length: 15
clone size: .
J gene: TRBJ1-1
V gene: TRBV7-9
D gene: TRBD1

CDR3 DNA: TGTGCCAGCAGCGTAGAGGGCAGGGCGGTTCAGCCCCAGCATTTT
CDR3 protein: CASSVEGRAVQPQHF
CDR3 length: 15
clone size: .
J gene: TRBJ1-5
V gene: TRBV9
D gene: .

CDR3 DNA: TGTGCCAGCAGCATCATGGAGGGACCCTACGAGCAGTACTTC
CDR3 protein: CASSIMEGPYEQYF
CDR3 length: 14
clone size: .
J gene: TRBJ2-7
V gene: TRBV6-5
D gene: .

CDR3 DNA: TGTGCCAGCAGCGTAGGCGGCGGGGGAGGGAAAGAGACCCAGTACTTC
CDR3 protein: CASSVGGGGGKETQYF
CDR3 length: 16
clone size: .
J gene: TRBJ2-5
V gene: TRBV9
D gene: TRBD2

CDR3 DNA: TGTGCCAGCAGCTTATGGACAGGGGAGAGGCTGAAGGGCTACACCTTC
CDR3 protein: CASSLWTGERLKGYTF
CDR3 length: 16
clone size: .
J gene: TRBJ1-2
V gene: TRBV7-9
D gene: TRBD1

CDR3 DNA: TGTGCCAGCTCACCATCGACACTCCCTTGGACCGGGGAGCTGTTTTTT
CDR3 protein: CASSPSTLPWTGELFF
CDR3 length: 16
clone size: few
J gene: TRBJ2-2
V gene: TRBV18
D gene: .

CDR3 DNA: TGTGCCAGCAGTTTACAGGGAGGTAGTGGGCTTGACAATCAGCCCCAGCATTTT
CDR3 protein: CASSLQGGSGLDNQPQHF
CDR3 length: 18
clone size: .
J gene: TRBJ1-5
V gene: TRBV7-2
D gene: .

CDR3 DNA: TGCGCCAGCAGCCAGGGGCCGGAGGGAGGGGAGCAGTACTTC
CDR3 protein: CASSQGPEGGEQYF
CDR3 length: 14
clone size: .
J gene: TRBJ2-7
V gene: TRBV5-1
D gene: .

CDR3 DNA: TGTGCCAGCAGCCAAGCCCCCTCTACTAGCGGGGGCGCCTACGAGCAGTACTTC
CDR3 protein: CASSQAPSTSGGAYEQYF
CDR3 length: 18
clone size: once
J gene: TRBJ2-7
V gene: TRBV4-2
D gene: TRBD2

CDR3 DNA: TGTGCCAGCAGTGAAAGACAGGGGGCGTTTGATGGCTACACCTTC
CDR3 protein: CASSERQGAFDGYTF
CDR3 length: 15
clone size: few
J gene: TRBJ1-2
V gene: TRBV6-1
D gene: TRBD1

CDR3 DNA: TGTGCCAGCGTGCGGGATTTTGGGGACACTGAAGCTTTCTTT
CDR3 protein: CASVRDFGDTEAFF
CDR3 length: 14
clone size: once
J gene: TRBJ1-1
V gene: TRBV2
D gene: .

CDR3 DNA: TGTGCCAGCAGCCCTCCCGGGACAGTCTCCAATGGCTACACCTTC
CDR3 protein: CASSPPGTVSNGYTF
CDR3 length: 15
clone size: .
J gene: TRBJ1-2
V gene: TRBV11-2
D gene: TRBD1

CDR3 DNA: TGTGCCAGCTCACGGACGGGGGGCTACACCTTC
CDR3 protein: CASSRTGGYTF
CDR3 length: 11
clone size: few
J gene: TRBJ1-2
V gene: TRBV18
D gene: .

CDR3 DNA: TGCGCCAGCAGCCAAGGAGGCGGCAGGGGGCGAGGGTTTTACAATGAGCAGTTCTTC
CDR3 protein: CASSQGGGRGRGFYNEQFF
CDR3 length: 19
clone size: .
J gene: TRBJ2-1
V gene: TRBV4-1
D gene: TRBD1

CDR3 DNA: TGTGCCAGCAGGCCCATCGGCAGGGGGCTGGTCGGGGAGCTGTTTTTT
CDR3 protein: CASRPIGRGLVGELFF
CDR3 length: 16
clone size: .
J gene: TRBJ2-2
V gene: TRBV2
D gene: TRBD1

CDR3 DNA: TGCGCCAGCAGCTTGGGGGGACAGGGGATCGGCGGGGAGCTGTTTTTT
CDR3 protein: CASSLGGQGIGGELFF
CDR3 length: 16
clone size: .
J gene: TRBJ2-2
V gene: TRBV5-1
D gene: TRBD1

CDR3 DNA: TGTGCCATCAGGACTAGCGGGGAAGGGACCCAGTACTTC
CDR3 protein: CAIRTSGEGTQYF
CDR3 length: 13
clone size: .
J gene: TRBJ2-5
V gene: TRBV6-5
D gene: TRBD2

CDR3 DNA: TGTGCCAGCAGCCCCGCCGGCCAAGAGACCCAGTACTTC
CDR3 protein: CASSPAGQETQYF
CDR3 length: 13
clone size: .
J gene: TRBJ2-5
V gene: TRBV11-2
D gene: .

CDR3 DNA: TGTGCCAGCAGCTTGGAAGGGGGTATCAATGAGCAGTTCTTC
CDR3 protein: CASSLEGGINEQFF
CDR3 length: 14
clone size: .
J gene: TRBJ2-1
V gene: TRBV7-9
D gene: .

CDR3 DNA: TGTGCCAGCAGTCCGACAGGGTGGGGAGAGAATAGCAATCAGCCCCAGCATTTT
CDR3 protein: CASSPTGWGENSNQPQHF
CDR3 length: 18
clone size: .
J gene: TRBJ1-5
V gene: TRBV27
D gene: TRBD1

CDR3 DNA: TGTGCCAGTAGCATGAACACTGAAGCTTTCTTT
CDR3 protein: CASSMNTEAFF
CDR3 length: 11
clone size: .
J gene: TRBJ1-1
V gene: TRBV19
D gene: .

CDR3 DNA: TGTGCCAGCAGTCAGCTGGACAGGGTATCTACCGGGGAGCTGTTTTTT
CDR3 protein: CASSQLDRVSTGELFF
CDR3 length: 16
clone size: .
J gene: TRBJ2-2
V gene: TRBV6-2/TRBV6-3
D gene: TRBD1

CDR3 DNA: TGCGCCAGCAGCCCCCTTGGTCAGGGGTTAGGCTACACCTTC
CDR3 protein: CASSPLGQGLGYTF
CDR3 length: 14
clone size: .
J gene: TRBJ1-2
V gene: TRBV10-2
D gene: .

CDR3 DNA: TGTGCCAGTAGTATAGTGGGGACAGGGGGCGTCTATGGCTACACCTTC
CDR3 protein: CASSIVGTGGVYGYTF
CDR3 length: 16
clone size: .
J gene: TRBJ1-2
V gene: TRBV19
D gene: TRBD1

CDR3 DNA: TGTGCCAGCAGCCGGGCGGGGGGGATCGAGCAGTACTTC
CDR3 protein: CASSRAGGIEQYF
CDR3 length: 13
clone size: .
J gene: TRBJ2-7
V gene: TRBV7-8
D gene: TRBD2

CDR3 DNA: TGTGCCAGTAGTATGGAGGGTTATAGCAATCAGCCCCAGCATTTT
CDR3 protein: CASSMEGYSNQPQHF
CDR3 length: 15
clone size: .
J gene: TRBJ1-5
V gene: TRBV19
D gene: .

CDR3 DNA: TGTGCCAGCAGCTCGAGTGGGACAACTAAAGAAGCTTTCTTT
CDR3 protein: CASSSSGTTKEAFF
CDR3 length: 14
clone size: once
J gene: TRBJ1-1
V gene: TRBV7-9
D gene: .

CDR3 DNA: TGTGCCAGCAGTTTGGGGCAGCGGCAGTTCTTC
CDR3 protein: CASSLGQRQFF
CDR3 length: 11
clone size: .
J gene: TRBJ2-1
V gene: TRBV12-3/TRBV12-4
D gene: .

CDR3 DNA: TGTGCCAGCAACTCGGACAGGGGGCGAGAGACCCAGTACTTC
CDR3 protein: CASNSDRGRETQYF
CDR3 length: 14
clone size: .
J gene: TRBJ2-5
V gene: TRBV7-2
D gene: TRBD1

CDR3 DNA: TGTGCCAGCCGTTACAGGGGGGACTATGGCTACACCTTC
CDR3 protein: CASRYRGDYGYTF
CDR3 length: 13
clone size: few
J gene: TRBJ1-2
V gene: TRBV5-8
D gene: TRBD1

CDR3 DNA: TGTGCCACGGCCGTTAACAGGAATTCACCCCTCCACTTT
CDR3 protein: CATAVNRNSPLHF
CDR3 length: 13
clone size: .
J gene: TRBJ1-6
V gene: TRBV15
D gene: .

CDR3 DNA: TGTGCCAGTAGTATAGGAGGTGGAAGCAATCAGCCCCAGCATTTT
CDR3 protein: CASSIGGGSNQPQHF
CDR3 length: 15
clone size: once
J gene: TRBJ1-5
V gene: TRBV19
D gene: .

CDR3 DNA: TGTGCCAGCAGCGTAGCTCCCAGGTCAGGGCACGAGCAGTACTTC
CDR3 protein: CASSVAPRSGHEQYF
CDR3 length: 15
clone size: .
J gene: TRBJ2-7
V gene: TRBV9
D gene: .

CDR3 DNA: TGTGCCAGCAGCTTATCCGGACAGCGGACTGATGGCTACACCTTC
CDR3 protein: CASSLSGQRTDGYTF
CDR3 length: 15
clone size: .
J gene: TRBJ1-2
V gene: TRBV7-3
D gene: .

CDR3 DNA: TGTGCCAGCTCACCACTGGACAGGGGTTTAACCGGGGAGCTGTTTTTT
CDR3 protein: CASSPLDRGLTGELFF
CDR3 length: 16
clone size: few
J gene: TRBJ2-2
V gene: TRBV18
D gene: TRBD1